The 12 T cell receptor beta chains below were found in one sample sequenced in a study of early T cells in non-severe SARS-CoV-2 infection. TCRdb reprocessed the 5' RACE reads with MiXCR, giving one entry per CDR3 protein. The sample includes roughly 80,000 distinct CDR3 sequences, around an eighth of them seen just once. Sequencing was performed on whole blood. The receptors were gathered from an adult who was a healthcare worker with PCR-confirmed SARS-CoV-2 infection or an uninfected control (not recorded which).

There are a few counts of this clonotype. The gene calls are TRBV11-3 and TRBJ2-6; D call uncertain. Looked up from germline, CDR1 is SGHNT and CDR2 is YENEEA. The CDR3 runs to 16 residues. The V gene lost 5 bases and the J gene lost 0 bases, with 11 bases spanning the gap. As DNA, the CDR3 is TGTGCCAGCAGCGGAAGGAGTTTCTCTGGGGCCAACGTCCTGACTTTC. As protein: CASSGRSFSGANVLTF.

This clonotype has more than one count but fewer than ten. The V and J genes are TRBV6-6 and TRBJ1-1, with a weak D call TRBD1 (5 bases). Germline CDR1 MNHNY, CDR2 SVGAGI (reference sequence). V lost 8 bases and J lost 2, with 15 bases in between. CDR3 length: 14 residues. This chain's CDR3 is CASVDGGINTEAFF. DNA for the CDR3: TGTGCCAGCGTCGATGGGGGGATAAACACTGAAGCTTTCTTT.

This clonotype was detected a few times. The gene calls are TRBV29-1 and TRBJ2-7; the D is unclear. V lost 6 bases and J 9 bases, leaving 12 bases between the germline ends. The CDR3 totals 10 residues. CDR1 SQVTM and CDR2 ANQGSEA come from the germline V gene. The CDR3 DNA sequence: TGCAGCGTCATGGACGCGAGGCAGTACTTC. Protein: CSVMDARQYF.

In this sample, this clonotype turned up a few times. The rearrangement uses TRBV2 and TRBJ2-6, with no clear D. The V gene's germline CDR1 is SNHLY and CDR2 FYNNEI. There are 14 residues in the CDR3. V lost 6 bases to trimming and J lost 4 bases, with 10 bases between them. In DNA form, the CDR3 reads TGTGCCAGCAGGGGTAGCAGCGGGGCCAACGTCCTGACTTTC. Protein: CASRGSSGANVLTF.

This clonotype was detected ten times or more. The chain couples TRBV7-9 to TRBJ2-7; either TRBD1 or TRBD2 may supply D (6 bases each). Per the germline V gene, CDR1 is SEHNR and CDR2 is FQNEAQ (reference sequence). Trimming left V 4 bases short and J 0 bases short, with 22 bases between. The length of the CDR3 is 18 residues. CDR3 residues: CASSSGARAGPNSYEQYF. The CDR3 nucleotides are TGTGCCAGCAGCTCGGGGGCCCGCGCAGGGCCTAACTCCTACGAGCAGTACTTC.

This clonotype was recorded many times. The CDR3 protein is CASSGQLGNQPQHF. Written as DNA, the CDR3 is TGTGCCAGCAGTGGACAACTTGGGAATCAGCCCCAGCATTTT. The rearrangement joins TRBV6-6 to TRBJ1-5; tentative D call: TRBD1 (5 bases). Germline CDR1 is MNHNY and CDR2 is SVGAGI (reference sequence). The CDR3 has 14 residues. The ends were cut back, 5 bases at V and 4 bases at J, with 12 bases in the middle.

The chain has TRBV7-6 and TRBJ2-7; D possibly matches TRBD1 or TRBD2 (6 bases each). V lost 4 bases to trimming and J lost 6 bases, with 16 bases between them. This CDR3 has 14 residues. Looked up from germline, CDR1 is SGHVS and CDR2 is FNYEAQ. The CDR3 DNA reads as TGTGCCAGCAGCTACCTCCCCCCGGGGGCCGAGCAGTACTTC. It is translated as CASSYLPPGAEQYF. Full variable domain (missing parts from reference TRBV7-6 and TRBJ2-7): GAGVSQSPRYKVTKRGQDVALRCDPISGHVSLYWYRQALGQGPEFLTYFNYEAQQDKSGLPNDRFSAERPEGSISTLTIQRTEQRDSAMYRCASSYLPPGAEQYFGPGTRLTVT.

The gene calls are TRBV29-1 and TRBJ2-3; D is unclear. The CDR3 is 11 amino acids. CDR1 is SQVTM, CDR2 ANQGSEA, per germline. V dropped 1 base and J dropped 4 bases, with 3 bases sitting between them. In DNA form, the CDR3 reads TGCAGCGTTGAAGGGGCAGATACGCAGTATTTT. Amino acid sequence: CSVEGADTQYF.

CDR3 in amino acids: CASSWGLAGGELFF. CDR3 nucleotide sequence: TGTGCCAGCAGCTGGGGACTAGCGGGAGGGGAGCTGTTTTTT. This chain links TRBV7-8 with TRBJ2-2; 13 positions agree with TRBD2. CDR1 SGHVS and CDR2 FQNEAQ come from the germline V gene. The junction had 1 base not matched to a gene; V was cut back by 4 bases and J by 8 bases. The CDR3 extends over 14 amino acids.

This clonotype was detected ten times or more. The genes are TRBV14 and TRBJ2-1; possible D gene TRBD1, 6 bases. Per the germline V gene, CDR1 is SGHDN and CDR2 is FVKESK. Trimming removed 1 base at V and 9 bases at J, with 16 bases between. The CDR3 has 15 residues. This CDR3 is CASSQAGTYSGEQFF. In DNA form, the CDR3 reads TGTGCCAGCAGCCAAGCCGGGACATATTCGGGTGAGCAGTTCTTC.

This clonotype was seen many times. This chain uses TRBV5-1 with TRBJ2-1; 7 nucleotides align to TRBD2. V lost 1 base and J lost 6; bases outside the gene matches: 1. The CDR3 runs 13 residues. CDR1 is SGHRS, CDR2 YFSETQ, per germline. CDR3 in amino acids: CASSLSGTNEQFF. In nucleotides, the CDR3 is TGCGCCAGCAGCTTGAGCGGGACCAATGAGCAGTTCTTC.

The genes are TRBV15 and TRBJ2-7, with 11 bases matching TRBD1. This CDR3 spans 15 amino acids. After removal of 1 base from V and 5 bases from J, the junction contained 4 bases not matched to a gene. Germline V lookup: CDR1 LNHNV, CDR2 YYDKDF (reference sequence). The CDR3 here is CATSRGDRGLDEQYF. CDR3 nucleotide sequence: TGTGCCACCAGCAGAGGGGACAGGGGGTTGGACGAGCAGTACTTC.